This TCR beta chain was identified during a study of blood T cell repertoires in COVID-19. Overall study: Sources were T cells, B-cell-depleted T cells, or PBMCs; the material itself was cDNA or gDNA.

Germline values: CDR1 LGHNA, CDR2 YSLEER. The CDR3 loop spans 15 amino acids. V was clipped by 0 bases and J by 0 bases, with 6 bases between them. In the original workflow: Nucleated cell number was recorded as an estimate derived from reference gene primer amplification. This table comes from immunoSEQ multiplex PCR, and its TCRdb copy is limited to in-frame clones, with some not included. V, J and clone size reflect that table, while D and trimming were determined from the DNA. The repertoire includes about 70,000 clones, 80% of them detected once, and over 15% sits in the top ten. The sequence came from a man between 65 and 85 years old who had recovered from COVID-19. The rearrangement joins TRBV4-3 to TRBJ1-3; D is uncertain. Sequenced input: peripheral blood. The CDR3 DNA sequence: TGCGCCAGCAGCCAAGACCCTTCCTCTGGAAACACCATATATTTT. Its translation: CASSQDPSSGNTIYF.